What follows are 14 T cell receptor beta chains derived from one specimen sequenced in a study of cytotoxic CD8 clonotypes in ibrutinib-treated CLL. TCRdb's table, derived via immunoSEQ multiplex PCR, lists solely in-frame clones and lacks some. The data hold some 80,000 clones, with roughly three quarters observed a single time. The sequenced sample was PBMCs, obtained after 12 months of ibrutinib treatment. The source of these receptors is a human donor with chronic lymphocytic leukemia.

The gene calls are TRBV28 and TRBJ1-6; a weak D match, TRBD1 (6 bases). V lost 7 bases, J lost 9 bases, and 16 bases lay in between. Looked up from germline, CDR1 is MDHEN and CDR2 is SYDVKM. The CDR3 consists of 14 residues. CDR3 DNA: TGTGCCAGCACCCGGGGGGGGCACGGTTCACCCCTCCACTTT. Translating it yields CASTRGGHGSPLHF.

The chain links TRBV2 to TRBJ2-5, with D perhaps given as TRBD1 or TRBD2 (6 bases each). Germline V gene data show CDR1 as SNHLY and CDR2 as FYNNEI. Trimming removed 9 bases at V and 7 bases at J, with 15 bases between. The CDR3 has 12 amino acids. CDR3 sequence reads: CASGGPFGTQYF. The CDR3 DNA reads as TGTGCCAGTGGGGGGCCCTTTGGGACCCAGTACTTC.

This clone is classed as medium-sized (0.01 to 0.1%). Other DNA sequences in this specimen translate into the identical CDR3. The chain links TRBV5-1 to TRBJ2-7; 12 bases are shared with TRBD2. V shed 0 bases, J shed 6 bases, and the junction held 4 bases outside the gene matches. CDR1 is SGHRS and CDR2 is YFSETQ in the germline V gene. The CDR3 extends over 15 amino acids. This CDR3 reads CASSLAGTSGSEQYF. As DNA, the CDR3 is TGCGCCAGCAGCTTGGCCGGGACTAGCGGGTCCGAGCAGTACTTC.

This chain connects TRBV6-5 to TRBJ1-1; D is unresolved. This CDR3 contains 13 residues. V was clipped by 2 bases and J by 3 bases, with 7 bases between them. Germline V lookup: CDR1 MNHEY, CDR2 SVGAGI. The CDR3 DNA reads TGTGCCAGCAGTTACGCCGGGGACACTGAAGCTTTCTTT. Protein: CASSYAGDTEAFF.

The chain is built from TRBV5-1 and TRBJ2-3; TRBD1 or TRBD2 may be the D gene (5 bases each). This CDR3 is 16 amino acids long. Trimming took off 4 bases at V and 4 bases at J, with 19 bases between the two ends. The germline gives CDR1 SGHRS, CDR2 YFSETQ. The CDR3 DNA is TGCGCCAGCAGCGGGCCACTAGAGGGGAGCTCAGATACGCAGTATTTT. Translation: CASSGPLEGSSDTQYF.

This clone was found a few times. This chain connects TRBV30 to TRBJ1-5; D not certain. The CDR3 has 14 amino acids. Germline lookup yields CDR1 GTSNPN and CDR2 SVGIG (reference sequence). Deletions cut 5 bases from V and 9 bases from J, with 20 bases between. For the CDR3, the DNA is TGTGCCTGGGGACCCAAACATGATCGTTGGCCCCAGCATTTT. This translates into CAWGPKHDRWPQHF.

This clone appeared many times. V usage is TRBV6-1 and J usage is TRBJ2-2, with TRBD2 identical over 10 bases. CDR3 length: 15 residues. CDR1 MNHNS and CDR2 SASEGT come from the germline V gene. The trim removed 6 bases at V and 4 bases at J, leaving 5 bases unmatched. In DNA form, the CDR3 reads TGTGCCAGCAGCGGACTAGCGGTGGGCACCGGGGAGCTGTTTTTT. This encodes CASSGLAVGTGELFF.

The CDR3 protein is CASSVGGPYNEQFF. In nucleotides, the CDR3 is TGTGCCAGCAGCGTTGGGGGTCCCTACAATGAGCAGTTCTTC. The chain joins TRBV9 to TRBJ2-1; either TRBD1 or TRBD2 may supply D (5 bases each). The germline V and J ends were trimmed by 2 bases and 2 bases, with 8 bases remaining between them. Germline CDR1 reads SGDLS; CDR2 reads YYNGEE. The CDR3 length is 14 residues. The entire variable domain, with the rest obtained from reference TRBV9 and TRBJ2-1, is as follows: DSGVTQTPKHLITATGQRVTLRCSPRSGDLSVYWYQQSLDQGLQFLIQYYNGEERAKGNILERFSAQQFPDLHSELNLSSLELGDSALYFCASSVGGPYNEQFFGPGTRLTVL.

The rearrangement links TRBV11-2 to TRBJ2-5; no reliable D call. The CDR3 runs to 16 residues. Germline CDR1 SGHAT, CDR2 FQNNGV. V was trimmed by 1 base and J by 5 bases, leaving 17 bases between them. The CDR3: CASSLGVARSQETQYF. The CDR3 DNA reads TGTGCCAGCAGCTTAGGTGTGGCTAGATCGCAGGAGACCCAGTACTTC.

This chain joins TRBV5-4 and TRBJ2-3; D is undetermined. CDR3 length: 14 amino acids. CDR1 is SGHNT and CDR2 is YYREEE in the germline V gene (reference sequence). V gave up 0 bases and J gave up 2 bases, with 7 bases separating them. DNA of the CDR3: TGTGCCAGCAGCTTGGGGCAACCCACAGATACGCAGTATTTT. Amino acid sequence: CASSLGQPTDTQYF.

The chain recombines TRBV27 with TRBJ2-3; D perhaps matches TRBD2 (5 bases). The CDR3 is 14 amino acids. Germline V CDR1 and CDR2: MNHEY, SMNVEV (reference sequence). V lost 5 bases and J lost 2, with 11 bases in between. CDR3 in DNA: TGTGCCAGCAGTGAAACTAGGGCCACAGATACGCAGTATTTT. This sequence encodes CASSETRATDTQYF.

This clone was picked up a small number of times. One base away lies a much larger clone, so this may be a sequencing read error. Other DNA sequences in the sample encode the same CDR3. This sequence joins TRBV30 and TRBJ1-5, with a possible D match to TRBD1 (5 bases). This CDR3 has 13 residues. Trimming pared 0 bases from V and 4 bases from J, leaving 7 bases between. Germline V CDR1 and CDR2: GTSNPN, SVGIG (reference sequence). CDR3 in DNA: TGTGCCTGGAGTGTTGGGGGAAATCAGCCCCAGCATTTT. The encoded protein is CAWSVGGNQPQHF. Drawing the rest from reference TRBV30 and TRBJ1-5, the complete variable domain is SQTIHQWPATLVQPVGSPLSLECTVEGTSNPNLYWYRQAAGRGLQLLFYSVGIGQISSEVPQNLSASRPQDRQFILSSKKLLLSDSGFYLCAWSVGGNQPQHFGDGTRLSIL.

This sequence joins TRBV7-2 and TRBJ2-5; no reliable D call. The CDR3 has 13 residues. Germline V CDR1 and CDR2: SGHTA, FQGNSA. V lost 3 bases to trimming and J lost 2 bases, with 7 bases between them. CDR3 protein: CASSFSYQETQYF. The CDR3 DNA is TGTGCCAGCAGCTTCTCCTATCAAGAGACCCAGTACTTC.

The rearrangement joins TRBV6-5 to TRBJ2-3; D is possibly TRBD2 (5 bases). The germline V and J ends were trimmed by 6 bases and 3 bases, with 10 bases remaining between them. CDR3 length: 13 residues. Per the germline V gene, CDR1 is MNHEY and CDR2 is SVGAGI. The CDR3 DNA follows: TGTGCCAGCAGGGCGGACTCTACAGATACGCAGTATTTT. This gives the protein CASRADSTDTQYF.